The rows below give T cell receptor beta chains drawn from one sample of a study of blood T cell repertoires in COVID-19. TCRdb's copy holds only in-frame clones and misses some; the assay was immunoSEQ multiplex PCR. The repertoire holds nearly 110,000 clones, with about three quarters as singletons. Material: peripheral blood. These receptors were obtained from a man aged 65-85 years with acute or convalescent COVID-19. Both conserved end residues are part of each CDR3. Each record gives: clone size, J gene, D gene, V gene, CDR3 protein, CDR3 DNA. A D gene is named only where the DNA matches it firmly. Clone size is given for some rows only: seen once, a few or many times, or a class if the clone is expanded.

abundance: .; j_gene: TRBJ1-2; d_gene: .; v_gene: TRBV14; CDR3aa: CASSLPGAANYGYTF; CDR3nt: TGTGCCAGCAGCCTGCCCGGTGCGGCTAACTATGGCTACACCTTC
abundance: once; j_gene: TRBJ1-2; d_gene: .; v_gene: TRBV7-8; CDR3aa: CASSLEGIYGYTF; CDR3nt: TGTGCCAGCAGCTTAGAGGGGATATATGGCTACACCTTC
abundance: few; j_gene: TRBJ2-3; d_gene: TRBD1; v_gene: TRBV11-3; CDR3aa: CASSSGTGEPDTQYF; CDR3nt: TGTGCCAGCAGTTCCGGGACAGGGGAACCAGATACGCAGTATTTT
abundance: .; j_gene: TRBJ2-1; d_gene: .; v_gene: TRBV6-6; CDR3aa: CASSYSTRSNEQFF; CDR3nt: TGTGCCAGCAGTTACTCGACGCGGAGCAATGAGCAGTTCTTC
abundance: .; j_gene: TRBJ2-1; d_gene: .; v_gene: TRBV6-4; CDR3aa: CASSSQGNEQFF; CDR3nt: TGTGCCAGCAGTTCCCAGGGCAATGAGCAGTTCTTC
abundance: .; j_gene: TRBJ1-6; d_gene: .; v_gene: TRBV6-5; CDR3aa: CATQGPTGYNSPLHF; CDR3nt: TGTGCCACCCAAGGGCCTACAGGATATAATTCACCCCTCCACTTT
abundance: few; j_gene: TRBJ1-4; d_gene: .; v_gene: TRBV3-1/TRBV3-2; CDR3aa: CASSQGGEKLFF; CDR3nt: TGTGCCAGCAGCCAGGGAGGGGAAAAACTGTTTTTT
abundance: .; j_gene: TRBJ1-4; d_gene: TRBD1; v_gene: TRBV5-4; CDR3aa: CASSIDRGPDEKLFF; CDR3nt: TGTGCCAGCAGCATAGACAGGGGGCCAGATGAAAAACTGTTTTTT
abundance: .; j_gene: TRBJ2-2; d_gene: .; v_gene: TRBV2; CDR3aa: CASTQITNTGELFF; CDR3nt: TGTGCCAGCACACAGATTACGAACACCGGGGAGCTGTTTTTT
abundance: .; j_gene: TRBJ1-2; d_gene: TRBD1; v_gene: TRBV5-8; CDR3aa: CASSFTQGASYGYTF; CDR3nt: TGTGCCAGCAGCTTTACTCAGGGGGCATCCTATGGCTACACCTTC
abundance: .; j_gene: TRBJ1-1; d_gene: .; v_gene: TRBV7-9; CDR3aa: CASSFFTGENTEAFF; CDR3nt: TGTGCCAGCAGCTTTTTTACAGGCGAGAACACTGAAGCTTTCTTT
abundance: .; j_gene: TRBJ2-1; d_gene: TRBD2; v_gene: TRBV19; CDR3aa: CASSPGLAGEQFF; CDR3nt: TGTGCCAGTAGTCCAGGACTAGCGGGTGAGCAGTTCTTC
abundance: few; j_gene: TRBJ2-1; d_gene: TRBD2; v_gene: TRBV27; CDR3aa: CASSQGLAGSEQFF; CDR3nt: TGTGCCAGCAGCCAGGGACTAGCGGGGAGTGAGCAGTTCTTC
abundance: .; j_gene: TRBJ2-5; d_gene: .; v_gene: TRBV2; CDR3aa: CASSAIQGHETQYF; CDR3nt: TGTGCCAGCAGCGCGATACAGGGCCACGAGACCCAGTACTTC
abundance: .; j_gene: TRBJ2-2; d_gene: .; v_gene: TRBV2; CDR3aa: CASTAGAGNTGELFF; CDR3nt: TGTGCCAGCACGGCAGGGGCAGGAAACACCGGGGAGCTGTTTTTT
abundance: .; j_gene: TRBJ2-7; d_gene: TRBD1; v_gene: TRBV7-2; CDR3aa: CASSLAGTENYEQYF; CDR3nt: TGTGCCAGCAGCTTAGCAGGGACAGAGAACTACGAGCAGTACTTC
abundance: .; j_gene: TRBJ2-7; d_gene: .; v_gene: TRBV7-8; CDR3aa: CASSADSSYEQYF; CDR3nt: TGTGCCAGCAGCGCGGACAGTTCCTACGAGCAGTACTTC
abundance: .; j_gene: TRBJ1-5; d_gene: .; v_gene: TRBV6-5; CDR3aa: CASSYTANNQPQHF; CDR3nt: TGTGCCAGCAGTTACACCGCGAACAATCAGCCCCAGCATTTT
abundance: .; j_gene: TRBJ2-5; d_gene: TRBD1; v_gene: TRBV7-9; CDR3aa: CASSLVQGVTETQYF; CDR3nt: TGTGCCAGCAGCTTAGTACAGGGGGTAACAGAGACCCAGTACTTC
abundance: .; j_gene: TRBJ2-1; d_gene: .; v_gene: TRBV4-2; CDR3aa: CASSDDSAEQFF; CDR3nt: TGTGCCAGCAGCGATGACAGCGCCGAGCAGTTCTTC
abundance: .; j_gene: TRBJ1-2; d_gene: TRBD1; v_gene: TRBV5-4; CDR3aa: CASSLGGQGAEGYTF; CDR3nt: TGTGCCAGCAGCCTAGGGGGACAGGGGGCGGAGGGCTACACCTTC
abundance: .; j_gene: TRBJ1-1; d_gene: .; v_gene: TRBV5-6; CDR3aa: CASSPPVRANTEAFF; CDR3nt: TGTGCCAGCAGCCCCCCCGTCAGGGCTAACACTGAAGCTTTCTTT
abundance: .; j_gene: TRBJ1-3; d_gene: .; v_gene: TRBV7-9; CDR3aa: CASSLGAQGNTIYF; CDR3nt: TGTGCCAGCAGCCTGGGGGCGCAAGGAAACACCATATATTTT
abundance: .; j_gene: TRBJ1-5; d_gene: TRBD1; v_gene: TRBV7-2; CDR3aa: CASSEDRGHYQPQHF; CDR3nt: TGTGCCAGCAGCGAGGACAGGGGGCATTATCAGCCCCAGCATTTT
abundance: .; j_gene: TRBJ2-6; d_gene: .; v_gene: TRBV18; CDR3aa: CASSPPFRTDVSGANVLTF; CDR3nt: TGTGCCAGCTCACCACCGTTTAGGACTGACGTCTCTGGGGCCAACGTCCTGACTTTC
abundance: .; j_gene: TRBJ2-7; d_gene: TRBD1; v_gene: TRBV5-1; CDR3aa: CASSKGQELAEQYF; CDR3nt: TGCGCCAGCAGCAAGGGACAGGAGCTCGCCGAGCAGTACTTC
abundance: .; j_gene: TRBJ1-6; d_gene: .; v_gene: TRBV9; CDR3aa: CASSLSQGNNSPLHF; CDR3nt: TGTGCCAGCAGCCTATCACAGGGAAATAATTCACCCCTCCACTTT
abundance: .; j_gene: TRBJ2-5; d_gene: .; v_gene: TRBV7-9; CDR3aa: CASSPLEAQYF; CDR3nt: TGTGCCAGCAGCCCTCTCGAGGCCCAGTACTTC
abundance: .; j_gene: TRBJ2-1; d_gene: TRBD2; v_gene: TRBV12-5; CDR3aa: CASGFRGGGNEQFF; CDR3nt: TGTGCTAGTGGTTTTCGGGGGGGCGGGAATGAGCAGTTCTTC
abundance: .; j_gene: TRBJ1-2; d_gene: TRBD1; v_gene: TRBV7-9; CDR3aa: CASSPPTGTGYTF; CDR3nt: TGTGCCAGCAGCCCCCCGACAGGGACTGGCTACACCTTC
abundance: .; j_gene: TRBJ1-2; d_gene: .; v_gene: TRBV29-1; CDR3aa: CSVAQNYGYTF; CDR3nt: TGCAGCGTTGCCCAGAACTATGGCTACACCTTC
abundance: .; j_gene: TRBJ2-1; d_gene: TRBD2; v_gene: TRBV10-3; CDR3aa: CAISESGGVGYNEQFF; CDR3nt: TGTGCCATCAGTGAGTCGGGGGGGGTAGGGTACAATGAGCAGTTCTTC
abundance: .; j_gene: TRBJ1-1; d_gene: .; v_gene: TRBV9; CDR3aa: CASSLSGGEAFF; CDR3nt: TGTGCCAGCAGCCTCTCGGGAGGAGAAGCTTTCTTT
abundance: once; j_gene: TRBJ2-3; d_gene: .; v_gene: TRBV7-3; CDR3aa: CASSLARDTQYF; CDR3nt: TGTGCCAGCAGCTTAGCGAGAGATACGCAGTATTTT
abundance: .; j_gene: TRBJ1-4; d_gene: .; v_gene: TRBV9; CDR3aa: CASSVDTTTNEKLFF; CDR3nt: TGTGCCAGCAGCGTGGACACCACAACTAATGAAAAACTGTTTTTT
abundance: .; j_gene: TRBJ1-3; d_gene: .; v_gene: TRBV5-1; CDR3aa: CASSLGQLSSGNTIYF; CDR3nt: TGCGCCAGCAGCTTGGGACAATTAAGCTCTGGAAACACCATATATTTT
abundance: .; j_gene: TRBJ1-1; d_gene: TRBD1; v_gene: TRBV5-4; CDR3aa: CASSGPDRERTEAFF; CDR3nt: TGTGCCAGCAGCGGCCCCGACAGGGAACGGACTGAAGCTTTCTTT
abundance: .; j_gene: TRBJ2-2; d_gene: TRBD1; v_gene: TRBV3-1/TRBV3-2; CDR3aa: CASSLLQGSNTGELFF; CDR3nt: TGTGCCAGCAGTCTTCTACAGGGGTCGAACACCGGGGAGCTGTTTTTT
abundance: .; j_gene: TRBJ2-2; d_gene: TRBD1; v_gene: TRBV6-5; CDR3aa: CASSSLPQGAAGELFF; CDR3nt: TGTGCCAGCAGTTCCCTGCCACAGGGGGCGGCCGGGGAGCTGTTTTTT
abundance: .; j_gene: TRBJ1-2; d_gene: TRBD1; v_gene: TRBV19; CDR3aa: CASMAPGTVQWGYTF; CDR3nt: TGTGCCAGTATGGCTCCCGGGACAGTACAATGGGGCTACACCTTC
abundance: once; j_gene: TRBJ2-7; d_gene: .; v_gene: TRBV5-1; CDR3aa: CASSLGTSPSYEQYF; CDR3nt: TGCGCCAGCAGCTTGGGTACTAGCCCTAGCTACGAGCAGTACTTC
abundance: .; j_gene: TRBJ1-1; d_gene: .; v_gene: TRBV7-9; CDR3aa: CASNRQPEGEAFF; CDR3nt: TGTGCCAGCAACAGACAGCCGGAGGGTGAAGCTTTCTTT
abundance: once; j_gene: TRBJ2-7; d_gene: .; v_gene: TRBV28; CDR3aa: CASSSRYEQYF; CDR3nt: TGTGCCAGCAGTTCCAGGTACGAGCAGTACTTC
abundance: .; j_gene: TRBJ1-1; d_gene: .; v_gene: TRBV3-1/TRBV3-2; CDR3aa: CASSQRTVTEAFF; CDR3nt: TGTGCCAGCAGCCAAAGGACAGTAACTGAAGCTTTCTTT
abundance: .; j_gene: TRBJ1-1; d_gene: TRBD1; v_gene: TRBV19; CDR3aa: CASSNRDRGRRVTEAFF; CDR3nt: TGTGCCAGTAGTAACCGGGACAGGGGGCGCAGGGTCACTGAAGCTTTCTTT
abundance: .; j_gene: TRBJ2-7; d_gene: .; v_gene: TRBV15; CDR3aa: CATSRGGGLTYEQYF; CDR3nt: TGTGCCACCAGCAGAGGGGGAGGACTGACCTACGAGCAGTACTTC
abundance: .; j_gene: TRBJ2-1; d_gene: .; v_gene: TRBV11-1; CDR3aa: CASSSDLGVEQFF; CDR3nt: TGTGCCAGCAGCTCTGACCTCGGGGTTGAGCAGTTCTTC
abundance: .; j_gene: TRBJ1-4; d_gene: TRBD1; v_gene: TRBV6-6; CDR3aa: CASSPGQGNNEKLFF; CDR3nt: TGTGCCAGCAGTCCGGGACAGGGGAATAATGAAAAACTGTTTTTT
abundance: .; j_gene: TRBJ1-2; d_gene: .; v_gene: TRBV2; CDR3aa: CASSAIRESSYGYTF; CDR3nt: TGTGCCAGCAGCGCAATCAGGGAATCTAGCTATGGCTACACCTTC